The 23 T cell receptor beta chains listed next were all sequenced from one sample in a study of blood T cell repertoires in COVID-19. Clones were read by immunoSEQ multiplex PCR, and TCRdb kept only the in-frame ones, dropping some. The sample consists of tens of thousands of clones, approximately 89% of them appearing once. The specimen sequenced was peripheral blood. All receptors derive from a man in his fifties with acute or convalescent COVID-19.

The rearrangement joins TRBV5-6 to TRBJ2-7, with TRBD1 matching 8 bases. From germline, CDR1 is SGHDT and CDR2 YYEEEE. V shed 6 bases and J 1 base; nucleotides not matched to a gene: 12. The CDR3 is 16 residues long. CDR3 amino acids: CASTDTAGQGSYEQYF. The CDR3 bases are TGTGCCAGCACCGACACTGCAGGACAGGGTTCCTACGAGCAGTACTTC.

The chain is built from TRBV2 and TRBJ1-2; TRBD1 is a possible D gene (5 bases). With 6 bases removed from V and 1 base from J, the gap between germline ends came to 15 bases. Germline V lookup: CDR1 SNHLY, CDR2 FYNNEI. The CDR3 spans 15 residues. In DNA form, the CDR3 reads TGTGCCAGCAGCGAAATACAGGCCCTTAACTATGGCTACACCTTC. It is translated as CASSEIQALNYGYTF.

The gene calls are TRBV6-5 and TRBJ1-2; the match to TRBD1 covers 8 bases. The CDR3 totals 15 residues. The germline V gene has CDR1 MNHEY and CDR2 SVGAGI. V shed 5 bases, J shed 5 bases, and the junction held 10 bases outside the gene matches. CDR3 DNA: TGTGCCAGCAGTCCCGGTATCGGACAGGGTTATGGCTACACCTTC. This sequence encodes CASSPGIGQGYGYTF.

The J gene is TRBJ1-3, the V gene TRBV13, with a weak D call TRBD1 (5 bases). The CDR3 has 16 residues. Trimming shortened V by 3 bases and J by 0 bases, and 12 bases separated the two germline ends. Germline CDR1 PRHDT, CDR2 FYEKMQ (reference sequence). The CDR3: CASSFARGNSGNTIYF. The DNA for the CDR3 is TGTGCCAGCAGCTTTGCAAGGGGAAACTCTGGAAACACCATATATTTT.

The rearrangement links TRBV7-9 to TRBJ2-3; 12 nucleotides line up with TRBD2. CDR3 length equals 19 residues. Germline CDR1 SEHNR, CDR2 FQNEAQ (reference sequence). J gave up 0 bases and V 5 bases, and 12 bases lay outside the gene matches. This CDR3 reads CASSQLRLAGGTSTDTQYF. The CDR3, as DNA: TGTGCCAGCAGCCAACTGCGGCTAGCGGGGGGGACTAGCACAGATACGCAGTATTTT.

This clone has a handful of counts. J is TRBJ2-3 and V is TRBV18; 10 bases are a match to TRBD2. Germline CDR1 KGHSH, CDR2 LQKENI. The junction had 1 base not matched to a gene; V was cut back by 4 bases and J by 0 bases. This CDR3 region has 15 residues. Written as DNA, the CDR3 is TGTGCCAGCTCACGTAGCGGGAGGAGCACAGATACGCAGTATTTT. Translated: CASSRSGRSTDTQYF.

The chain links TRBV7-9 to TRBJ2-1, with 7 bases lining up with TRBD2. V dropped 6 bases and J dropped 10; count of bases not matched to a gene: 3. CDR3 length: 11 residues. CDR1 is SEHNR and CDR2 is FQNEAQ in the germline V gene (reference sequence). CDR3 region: CASSGGDEQFF. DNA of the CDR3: TGTGCCAGCAGTGGGGGGGACGAGCAGTTCTTC.

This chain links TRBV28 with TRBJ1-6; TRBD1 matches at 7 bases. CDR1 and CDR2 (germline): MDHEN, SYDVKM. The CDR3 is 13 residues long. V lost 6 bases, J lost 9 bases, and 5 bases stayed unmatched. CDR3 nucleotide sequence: TGTGCCAGCAGCCTTGACAGGGCTTCACCCCTCCACTTT. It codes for CASSLDRASPLHF.

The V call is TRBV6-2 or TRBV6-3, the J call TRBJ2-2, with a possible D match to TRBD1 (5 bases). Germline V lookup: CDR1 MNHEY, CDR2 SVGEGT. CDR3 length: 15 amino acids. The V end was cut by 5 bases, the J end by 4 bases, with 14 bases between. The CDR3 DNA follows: TGTGCCAGCAGTCCCCCGCCAGGGCCCACCGGGGAGCTGTTTTTT. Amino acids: CASSPPPGPTGELFF.

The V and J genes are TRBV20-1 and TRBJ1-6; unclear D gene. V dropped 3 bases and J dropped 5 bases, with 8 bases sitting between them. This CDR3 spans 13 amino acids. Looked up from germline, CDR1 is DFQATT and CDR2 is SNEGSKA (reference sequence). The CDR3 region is CSASLAHNSPLHF. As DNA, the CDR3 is TGCAGTGCTAGTTTGGCCCATAATTCACCCCTCCACTTT.

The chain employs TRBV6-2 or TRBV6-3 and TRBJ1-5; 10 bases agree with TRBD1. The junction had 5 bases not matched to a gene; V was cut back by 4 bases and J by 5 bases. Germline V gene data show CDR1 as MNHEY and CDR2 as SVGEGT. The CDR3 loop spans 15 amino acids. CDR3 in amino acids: CASSSRDRGYQPQHF. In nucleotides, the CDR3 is TGTGCCAGCAGTTCCCGGGACAGGGGTTATCAGCCCCAGCATTTT.

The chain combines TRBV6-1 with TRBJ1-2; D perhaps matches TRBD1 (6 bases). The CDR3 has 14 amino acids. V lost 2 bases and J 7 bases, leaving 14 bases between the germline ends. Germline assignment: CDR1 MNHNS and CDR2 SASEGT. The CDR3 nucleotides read TGTGCCAGCAGTGAACGAGGCAGGGGCGGTGGCTACACCTTC. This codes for CASSERGRGGGYTF.

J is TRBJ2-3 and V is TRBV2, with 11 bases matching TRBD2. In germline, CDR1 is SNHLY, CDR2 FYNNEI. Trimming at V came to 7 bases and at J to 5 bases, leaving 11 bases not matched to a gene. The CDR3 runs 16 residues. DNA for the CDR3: TGTGCCAGCAAATGGCTAGCGGGAGGATTGGGAGATACGCAGTATTTT. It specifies CASKWLAGGLGDTQYF.

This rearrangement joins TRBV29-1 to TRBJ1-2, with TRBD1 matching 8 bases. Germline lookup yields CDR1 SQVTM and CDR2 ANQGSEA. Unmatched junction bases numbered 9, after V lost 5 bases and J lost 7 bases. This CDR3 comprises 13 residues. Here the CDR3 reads CSVLTGVPSGYTF. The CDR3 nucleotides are TGCAGCGTTTTGACAGGGGTCCCCAGTGGCTACACCTTC.

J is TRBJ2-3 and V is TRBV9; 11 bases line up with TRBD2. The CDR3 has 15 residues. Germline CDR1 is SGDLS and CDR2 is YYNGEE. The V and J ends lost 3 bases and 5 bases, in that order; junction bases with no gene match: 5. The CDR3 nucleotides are TGTGCCAGCAGCGCCAGACTAGCGGGGAGAGATACGCAGTATTTT. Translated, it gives CASSARLAGRDTQYF.

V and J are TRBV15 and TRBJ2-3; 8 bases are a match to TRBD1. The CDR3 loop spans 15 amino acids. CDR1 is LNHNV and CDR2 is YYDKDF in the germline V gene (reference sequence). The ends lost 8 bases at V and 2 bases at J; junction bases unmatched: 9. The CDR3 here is CATGKTGVVTDTQYF. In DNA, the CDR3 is TGTGCCACCGGTAAGACAGGGGTCGTCACAGATACGCAGTATTTT.

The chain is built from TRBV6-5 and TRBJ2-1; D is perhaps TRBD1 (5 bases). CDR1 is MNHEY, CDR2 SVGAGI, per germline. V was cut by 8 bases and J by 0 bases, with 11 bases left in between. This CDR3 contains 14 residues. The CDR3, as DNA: TGTGCCAGCGGGGCCGGAAGCTCCTACAATGAGCAGTTCTTC. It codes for CASGAGSSYNEQFF.

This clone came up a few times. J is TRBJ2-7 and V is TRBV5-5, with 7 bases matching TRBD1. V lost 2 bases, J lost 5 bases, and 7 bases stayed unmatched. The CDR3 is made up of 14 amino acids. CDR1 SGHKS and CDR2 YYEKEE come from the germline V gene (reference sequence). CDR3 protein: CASSFRGPGNEQYF. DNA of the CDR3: TGTGCCAGCAGCTTTAGGGGGCCAGGCAACGAGCAGTACTTC.

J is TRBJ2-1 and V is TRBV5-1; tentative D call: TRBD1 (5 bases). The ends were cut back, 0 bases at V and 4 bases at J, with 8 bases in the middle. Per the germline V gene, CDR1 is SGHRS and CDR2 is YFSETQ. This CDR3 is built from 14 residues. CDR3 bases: TGCGCCAGCAGCTTGGGACAGACTTACAATGAGCAGTTCTTC. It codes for CASSLGQTYNEQFF.

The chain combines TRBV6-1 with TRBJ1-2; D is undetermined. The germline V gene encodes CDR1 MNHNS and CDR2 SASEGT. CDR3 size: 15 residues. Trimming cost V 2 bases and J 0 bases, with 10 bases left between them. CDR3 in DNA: TGTGCCAGCAGTGAAATGTTCGGGGCTAACTATGGCTACACCTTC. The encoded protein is CASSEMFGANYGYTF.

CDR3: CASSPGTGAPSGANVLTF. The CDR3 DNA sequence: TGTGCCAGCAGTCCCGGGACAGGGGCACCCTCTGGGGCCAACGTCCTGACTTTC. V is TRBV7-6 and J is TRBJ2-6, with 10 bases fitting TRBD1. This CDR3 is built from 18 residues. V lost 6 bases to trimming and J lost 0 bases; unmatched junction nucleotides: 8. Per the germline V gene, CDR1 is SGHVS and CDR2 is FNYEAQ.

The CDR3 region has the DNA TGTGCCAGTGGGGGGGTGACTGAAGCTTTCTTT. Translating gives CASGGVTEAFF. This chain joins TRBV19 and TRBJ1-1, with D possibly matching TRBD1 (5 bases). V was clipped by 8 bases and J by 5 bases, with 9 bases between them. Germline CDR1 reads LNHDA; CDR2 reads SQIVND (reference sequence). This CDR3 is built from 11 residues.

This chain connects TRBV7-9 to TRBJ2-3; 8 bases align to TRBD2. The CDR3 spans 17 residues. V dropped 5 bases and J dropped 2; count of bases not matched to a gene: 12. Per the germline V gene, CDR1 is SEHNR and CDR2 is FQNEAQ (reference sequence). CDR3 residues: CASSRLPTAGVTDTQYF. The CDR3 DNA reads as TGTGCCAGCAGCCGCCTCCCGACAGCGGGGGTCACAGATACGCAGTATTTT.